This T cell receptor beta chain was found in a study of blood T cell repertoires in COVID-19. Study-wide context: The samples span acute and convalescent COVID-19 from the United States, Italy and Spain. PBMCs, B-cell-depleted T cells, or T cells were the source of the cDNA or gDNA that made up the material.

Germline-derived CDR1 and CDR2 are LGHDT and YNNKEL (reference sequence). The CDR3 contains 16 residues. V was trimmed by 1 base and J by 1 base, leaving 11 bases between them. Under the authors' procedure: Amplification of reference gene primers was used by the study to estimate nucleated cell counts. The data were produced by immunoSEQ multiplex PCR, yet TCRdb's version contains in-frame clones alone and is incomplete. D and trimming were read from the DNA, whereas the V and J calls and clone size are those reported in that table. The table lists more than 50,000 clones, about three quarters of them singletons, with around two fifths in the top ten.

This clonotype originated in a man between 65 and 85 years old with active or convalescent COVID-19. Sample: peripheral blood. J is TRBJ1-5 and V is TRBV3-1 (or the pseudogene TRBV3-2); tentative D call: TRBD1 (5 bases). The CDR3 reads CASSQGQGLSNQPQHF. The CDR3 bases are TGTGCCAGCAGCCAAGGGCAGGGACTGAGCAATCAGCCCCAGCATTTT.